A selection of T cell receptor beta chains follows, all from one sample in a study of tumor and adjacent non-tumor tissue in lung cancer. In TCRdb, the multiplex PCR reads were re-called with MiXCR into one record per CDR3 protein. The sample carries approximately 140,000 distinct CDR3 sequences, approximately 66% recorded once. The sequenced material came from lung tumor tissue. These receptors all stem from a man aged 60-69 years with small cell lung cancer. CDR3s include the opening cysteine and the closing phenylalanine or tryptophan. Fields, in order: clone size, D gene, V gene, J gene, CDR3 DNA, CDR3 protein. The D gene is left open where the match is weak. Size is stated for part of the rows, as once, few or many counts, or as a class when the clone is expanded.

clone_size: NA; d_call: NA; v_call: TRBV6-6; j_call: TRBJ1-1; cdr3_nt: TGTGCCAGCAGTTACTCGAGGGGGGGCACTGAAGTTTTCTTT; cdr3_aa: CASSYSRGGTEVFF
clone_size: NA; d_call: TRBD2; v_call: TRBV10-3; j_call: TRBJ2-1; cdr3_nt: TGTGCCATCAGTTGGACTAGTGGGCATGAGCAGTTCTTC; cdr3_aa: CAISWTSGHEQFF
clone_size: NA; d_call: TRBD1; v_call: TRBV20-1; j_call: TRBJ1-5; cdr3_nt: TGCAGTGCTAGTAGGGCAGGGGGTCAGTCCCAGCATTTT; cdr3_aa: CSASRAGGQSQHF
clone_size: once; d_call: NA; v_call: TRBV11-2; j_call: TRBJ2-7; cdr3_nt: TGTGTCAGCAGCTTAGAGGGGTACTGCGAGCAGTACTTC; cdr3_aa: CVSSLEGYCEQYF
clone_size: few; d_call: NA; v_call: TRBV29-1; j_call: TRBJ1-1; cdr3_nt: TGCAGCGTTGCTGCCGACCTAAGAATGAACACTGAAGCTTTCTTT; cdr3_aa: CSVAADLRMNTEAFF
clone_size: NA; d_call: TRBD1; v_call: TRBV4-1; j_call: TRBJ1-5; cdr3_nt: TGCGCCAGCAGCCAAGAGGGACAGGGGAGTCAGCCCCAGCATTTT; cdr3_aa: CASSQEGQGSQPQHF
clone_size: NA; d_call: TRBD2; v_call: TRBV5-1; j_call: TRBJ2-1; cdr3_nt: TGCACAAGCAGGGCGCGTGATAGCGGGAGCCACGACGAGCAGTTCTTC; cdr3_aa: CTSRARDSGSHDEQFF
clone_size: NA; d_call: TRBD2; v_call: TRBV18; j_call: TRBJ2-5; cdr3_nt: TGTGTCAGCTCACCACGGCCTAGCGGGATGGGAGAGACCCAGTACTTC; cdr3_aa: CVSSPRPSGMGETQYF
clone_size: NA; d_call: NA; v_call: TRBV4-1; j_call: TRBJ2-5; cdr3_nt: TGCGCCAGCAGCCAAGATCCTGAGGCTATGGAGACCCAGTACTTC; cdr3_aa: CASSQDPEAMETQYF
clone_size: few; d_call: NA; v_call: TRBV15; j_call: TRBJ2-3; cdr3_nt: TGTGCCACCAGCAGGGGTCCTCAGGGAGGAGATACGCAGTATTTT; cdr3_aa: CATSRGPQGGDTQYF
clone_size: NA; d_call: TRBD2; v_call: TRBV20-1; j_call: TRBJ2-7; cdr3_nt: TGCAGTGTTAGAGATTTTAGCGGGAGGATCGAGCAGTACTTC; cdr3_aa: CSVRDFSGRIEQYF
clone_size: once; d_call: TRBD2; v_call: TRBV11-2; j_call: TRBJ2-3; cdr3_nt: TGTGCCAGTAGCTTCAGCGGGGGAGTTGGTTACAGAGATACGCAGTATTTT; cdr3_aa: CASSFSGGVGYRDTQYF
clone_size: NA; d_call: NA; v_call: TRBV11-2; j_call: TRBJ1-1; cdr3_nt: TGTGCCAGCAACTTATGCGGGTGGACTGAAGCTTTCTTT; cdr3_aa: CASNLCGWTEAFF
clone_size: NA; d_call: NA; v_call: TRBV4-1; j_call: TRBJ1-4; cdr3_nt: TGTGCCAGCAACCAAGGGGTCCTCACTAATGAAAAACTGTTTTTT; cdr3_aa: CASNQGVLTNEKLFF
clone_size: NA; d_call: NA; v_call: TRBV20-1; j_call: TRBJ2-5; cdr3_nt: TGCAGTGCTAAAGGACAAGCCCAAGAGACCCGGTACTTC; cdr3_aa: CSAKGQAQETRYF
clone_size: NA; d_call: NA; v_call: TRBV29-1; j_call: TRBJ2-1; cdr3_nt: TGCAGCGTTCCCGTACTAGCCAGTCCTTATAATGAGCAGTTCTTC; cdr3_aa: CSVPVLASPYNEQFF
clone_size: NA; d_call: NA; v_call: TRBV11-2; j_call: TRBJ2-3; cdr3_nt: TGTGCCAGCAGCTTAGGTGGAGGGGGAGGCACAAATACGCAGTATTTT; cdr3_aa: CASSLGGGGGTNTQYF
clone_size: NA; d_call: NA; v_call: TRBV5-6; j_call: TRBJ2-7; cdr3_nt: TGTGTCAGTAGCTTGGGTTCAACAACCTACGAGCAGTACTTC; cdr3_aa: CVSSLGSTTYEQYF